This T cell receptor (beta chain) was identified in a study of CD8 T cells in ankylosing spondylitis (dated by TCRdb to about 2017). Looking at the study overall: The study set out to find disease-linked TCR variants by profiling T cell receptor beta repertoires in ankylosing spondylitis patients and healthy donors. The whole study cohort included under 140 healthy donors and about two dozen ankylosing spondylitis patients. Peripheral blood was sampled, and synovial fluid was also collected from ankylosing spondylitis patients. Overall study outcomes, separate from this receptor: A TCR beta motif made up of eight highly homologous amino acid variants appeared to be characteristic of blood from ankylosing spondylitis patients. Some TCR beta motif variants had previously been reported in synovial fluid and blood of reactive arthritis patients, which suggested common disease-initiation mechanisms. In peripheral blood, the disease-linked clones were found at relatively low frequencies and had a CD8+ phenotype. The disease-linked clones were reported as significantly enriched in matched synovial fluid samples from ankylosing spondylitis patients.

About this clonotype: No cognate antigen has been identified for it. There are no base qualities to consult, and no much larger clone falls within one base.

Data came from an Illumina HiSeq 2500. TCR beta libraries were prepared by quantitative 5'-RACE with molecular barcodes. The paper's data handling went like this. Disease-linked TCR variants were identified with a new computational method built on a probabilistic model of VDJ rearrangement. TCRdb redid the processing of the public reads, applying fastp at Q25 and MiXCR, and retained in-frame beta chains. CDR3 protein sequences are deduplicated, and each keeps its most common genes and DNA. For this entry, the V and J calls and clone size follow TCRdb and not the study's own pipeline. The sample table lists hundreds of thousands of distinct CDR3 sequences, 10% to 15% of them with a count of one. Approximately 0.46% of the sample is in the top ten clones. The CDR3 has 13 amino acids, counting the end cysteine and phenylalanine. CDR3 DNA is the only sequence kept; it has 39 bases, read in frame from the first base. Based on the germline V gene (reference sequence), the CDR1 and CDR2 sequences are LGHDT and YNNKEL. V and J lose 1 base and 4 bases, and a span of 8 bases separates them.

This clonotype was sampled from a male donor with ankylosing spondylitis. In this chain, TRBV3-1 is recombined with TRBJ2-7; the D gene lacks a confident call. Sequencing was carried out using blood, either unsorted or a sorted T cell fraction (not recorded which). The DNA sequence reads TGTGCCAGCAGCCAAGCCGGAGAATACGAGCAGTACTTC. Its translation reads: CASSQAGEYEQYF.